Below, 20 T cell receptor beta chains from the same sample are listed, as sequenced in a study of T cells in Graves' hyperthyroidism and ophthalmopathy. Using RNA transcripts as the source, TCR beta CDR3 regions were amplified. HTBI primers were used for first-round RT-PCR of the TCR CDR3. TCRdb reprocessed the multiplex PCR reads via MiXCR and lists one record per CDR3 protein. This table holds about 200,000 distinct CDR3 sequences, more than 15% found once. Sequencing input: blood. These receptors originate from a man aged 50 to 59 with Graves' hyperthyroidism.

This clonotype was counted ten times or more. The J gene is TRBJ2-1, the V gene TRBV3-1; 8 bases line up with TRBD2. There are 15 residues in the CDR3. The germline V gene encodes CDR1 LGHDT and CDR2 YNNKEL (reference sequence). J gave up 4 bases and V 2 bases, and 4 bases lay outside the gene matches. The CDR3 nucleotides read TGTGCCAGCAGCCAATCGGGGGGGGTGTACAATGAGCAGTTCTTC. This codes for CASSQSGGVYNEQFF.

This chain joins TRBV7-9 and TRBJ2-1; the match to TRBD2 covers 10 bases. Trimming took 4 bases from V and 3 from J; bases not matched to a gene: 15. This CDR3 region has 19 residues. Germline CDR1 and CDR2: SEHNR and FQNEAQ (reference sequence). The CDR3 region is CASSSLAGGPGRGYNEQFF. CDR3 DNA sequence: TGTGCCAGCAGCTCCTTAGCGGGAGGCCCCGGCCGGGGCTACAATGAGCAGTTCTTC.

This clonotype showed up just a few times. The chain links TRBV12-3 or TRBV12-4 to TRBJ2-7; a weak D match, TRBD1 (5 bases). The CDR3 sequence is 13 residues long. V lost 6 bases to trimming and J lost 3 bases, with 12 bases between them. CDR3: CASSLGQVYEQYF. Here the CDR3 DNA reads TGTGCCAGCAGCCTTGGACAAGTCTACGAGCAGTACTTC.

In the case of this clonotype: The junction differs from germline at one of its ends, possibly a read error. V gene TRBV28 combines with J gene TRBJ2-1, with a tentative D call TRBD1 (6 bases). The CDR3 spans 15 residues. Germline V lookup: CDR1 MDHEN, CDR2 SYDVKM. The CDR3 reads CASSLSLTGSDEQFF. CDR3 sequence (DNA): TGTGCCAGCAGCTTATCCCTCACAGGGTCTGACGAGCAGTTCTTC.

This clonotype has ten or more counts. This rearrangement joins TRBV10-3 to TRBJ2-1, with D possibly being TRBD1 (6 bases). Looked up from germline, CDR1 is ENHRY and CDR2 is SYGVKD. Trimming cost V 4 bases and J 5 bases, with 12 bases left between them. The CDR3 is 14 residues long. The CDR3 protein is CAISVDRSNNEQFF. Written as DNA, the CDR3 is TGTGCCATCAGTGTTGACAGGTCTAACAATGAGCAGTTCTTC.

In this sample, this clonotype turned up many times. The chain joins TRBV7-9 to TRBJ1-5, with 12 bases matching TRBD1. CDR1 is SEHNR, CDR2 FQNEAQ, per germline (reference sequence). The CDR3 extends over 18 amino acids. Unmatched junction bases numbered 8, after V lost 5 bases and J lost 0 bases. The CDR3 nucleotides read TGTGCCAGCAGCCCTGGGACAGGGGGCTTGTATAGCAATCAGCCCCAGCATTTT. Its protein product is CASSPGTGGLYSNQPQHF.

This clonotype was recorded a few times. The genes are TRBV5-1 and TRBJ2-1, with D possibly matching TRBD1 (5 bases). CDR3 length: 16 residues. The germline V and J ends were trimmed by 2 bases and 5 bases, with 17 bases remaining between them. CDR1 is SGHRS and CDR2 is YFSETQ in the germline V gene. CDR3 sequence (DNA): TGCGCCAGCAGCTTTTTAGGGGATAGGGTCCACAATGAGCAGTTCTTC. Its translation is CASSFLGDRVHNEQFF.

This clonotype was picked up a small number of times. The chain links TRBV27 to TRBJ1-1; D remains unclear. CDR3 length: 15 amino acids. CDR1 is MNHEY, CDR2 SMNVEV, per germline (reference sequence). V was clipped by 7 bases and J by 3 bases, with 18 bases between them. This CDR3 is CASMMNGSPDTEAFF. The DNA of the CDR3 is TGTGCCAGCATGATGAACGGCTCCCCGGACACTGAAGCTTTCTTT.

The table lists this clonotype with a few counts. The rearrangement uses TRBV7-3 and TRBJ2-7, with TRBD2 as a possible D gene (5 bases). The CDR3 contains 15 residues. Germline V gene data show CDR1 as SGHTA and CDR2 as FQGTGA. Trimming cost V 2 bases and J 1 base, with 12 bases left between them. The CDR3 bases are TGTGCCAGCAGCTTATTCGGAGGCGATTCCTACGAGCAGTACTTC. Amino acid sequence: CASSLFGGDSYEQYF.

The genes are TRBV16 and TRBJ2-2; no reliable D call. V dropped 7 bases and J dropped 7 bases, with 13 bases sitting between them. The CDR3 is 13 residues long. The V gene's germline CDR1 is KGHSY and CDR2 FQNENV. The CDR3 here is CASTKDSSGELFF. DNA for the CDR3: TGTGCCAGCACTAAAGACTCTAGCGGGGAGCTGTTTTTT.

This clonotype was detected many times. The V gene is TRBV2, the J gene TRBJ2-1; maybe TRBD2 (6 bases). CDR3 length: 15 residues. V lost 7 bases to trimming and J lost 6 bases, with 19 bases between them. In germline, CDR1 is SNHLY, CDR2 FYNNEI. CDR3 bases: TGTGCCAGCATGGCGGAGGGGAGCTTCGGCAATGAGCAGTTCTTC. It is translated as CASMAEGSFGNEQFF.

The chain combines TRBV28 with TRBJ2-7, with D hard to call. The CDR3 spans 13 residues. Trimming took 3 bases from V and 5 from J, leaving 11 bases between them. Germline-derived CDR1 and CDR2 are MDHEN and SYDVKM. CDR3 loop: CASSFGGGDEQYF. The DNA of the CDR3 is TGTGCCAGCAGTTTTGGTGGCGGCGACGAGCAGTACTTC.

Here the CDR3 reads CASSKRIPINYEQYF. The CDR3 DNA sequence: TGTGCCAGCAGTAAGCGGATCCCAATAAATTACGAGCAGTACTTC. This chain links TRBV6-2 or TRBV6-3 with TRBJ2-7; D may be TRBD2 (5 bases). Germline loops: CDR1 MNHEY, CDR2 SVGEGT. The CDR3 spans 15 residues. The ends were cut back, 5 bases at V and 4 bases at J, with 18 bases in the middle.

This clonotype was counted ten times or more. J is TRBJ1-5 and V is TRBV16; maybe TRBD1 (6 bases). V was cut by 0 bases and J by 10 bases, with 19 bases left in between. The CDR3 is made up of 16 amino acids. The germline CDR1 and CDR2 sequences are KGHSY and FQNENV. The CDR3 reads CASSQSGGQPDIPQHF. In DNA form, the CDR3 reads TGTGCCAGCAGCCAATCGGGAGGACAGCCTGATATTCCCCAGCATTTT.

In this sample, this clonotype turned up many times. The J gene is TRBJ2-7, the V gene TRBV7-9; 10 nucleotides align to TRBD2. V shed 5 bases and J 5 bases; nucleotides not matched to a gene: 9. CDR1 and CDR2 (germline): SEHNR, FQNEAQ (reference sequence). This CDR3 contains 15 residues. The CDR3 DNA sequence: TGTGCCAGCAGCCCCACGGCTAGCGGGAGCCACGAGCAGTACTTC. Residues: CASSPTASGSHEQYF.

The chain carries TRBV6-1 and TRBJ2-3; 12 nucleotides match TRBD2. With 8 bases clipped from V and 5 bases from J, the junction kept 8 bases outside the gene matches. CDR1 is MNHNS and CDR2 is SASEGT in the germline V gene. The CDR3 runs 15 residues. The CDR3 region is CASGRLAGAGDTQYF. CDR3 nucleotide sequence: TGTGCCAGCGGGCGACTAGCGGGAGCGGGAGATACGCAGTATTTT.

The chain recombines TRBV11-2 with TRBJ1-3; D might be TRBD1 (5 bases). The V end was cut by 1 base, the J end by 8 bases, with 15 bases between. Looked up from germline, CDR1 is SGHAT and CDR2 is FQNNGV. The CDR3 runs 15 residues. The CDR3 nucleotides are TGTGCCAGCAGCTTAGTATCGGGGCGCGGAGACACCATATATTTT. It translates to CASSLVSGRGDTIYF.

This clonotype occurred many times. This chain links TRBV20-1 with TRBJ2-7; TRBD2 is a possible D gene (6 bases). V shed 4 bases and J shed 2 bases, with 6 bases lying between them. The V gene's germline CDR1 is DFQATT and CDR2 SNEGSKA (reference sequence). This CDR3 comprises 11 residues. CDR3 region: CSATSAYEQYF. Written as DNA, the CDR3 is TGCAGTGCTACTAGCGCCTACGAGCAGTACTTC.

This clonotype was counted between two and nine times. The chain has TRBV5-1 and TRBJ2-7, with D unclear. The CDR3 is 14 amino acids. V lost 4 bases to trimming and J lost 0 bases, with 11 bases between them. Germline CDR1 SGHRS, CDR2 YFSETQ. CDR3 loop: CASSDTQSSYEQYF. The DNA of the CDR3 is TGCGCCAGCAGCGACACTCAGAGCTCCTACGAGCAGTACTTC.

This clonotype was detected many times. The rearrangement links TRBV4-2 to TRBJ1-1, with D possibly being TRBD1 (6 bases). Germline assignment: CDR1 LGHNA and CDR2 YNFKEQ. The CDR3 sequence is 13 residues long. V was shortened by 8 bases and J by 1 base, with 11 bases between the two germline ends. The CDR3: CASVGGRNTEAFF. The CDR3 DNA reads TGTGCCAGCGTGGGGGGGCGGAACACTGAAGCTTTCTTT.